The 3 T cell receptor beta chains below were found in one sample sequenced in a study of T cells in Graves' hyperthyroidism and ophthalmopathy. Template material for amplifying TCR beta CDR3 regions consisted of RNA transcripts. HTBI primers were employed in a first-round RT-PCR of the TCR CDR3. Via MiXCR, TCRdb re-called the multiplex PCR reads, giving one row per CDR3 protein. The table shows fewer than 300,000 distinct CDR3 sequences, with 25% to 30% occurring only once. Sequencing was done on a sample of blood. Receptors originate from a man aged 35 to 55 with Graves' hyperthyroidism that later progressed to Graves' ophthalmopathy.

This clonotype was counted at least ten times. The chain combines TRBV7-9 with TRBJ2-7; 12 bases agree with TRBD2. V dropped 5 bases and J dropped 5; count of bases not matched to a gene: 7. Germline V CDR1 and CDR2: SEHNR, FQNEAQ (reference sequence). CDR3 length: 15 amino acids. This chain's CDR3 is CASSEDSSGRDEQYF. The CDR3 DNA sequence: TGTGCCAGCAGCGAAGACTCTAGCGGGAGGGACGAGCAGTACTTC.

On this clonotype: A read error may be the cause here, since a much bigger clone is one base away. V usage is TRBV4-2 and J usage is TRBJ1-6; 9 positions agree with TRBD1. The CDR3 is 21 residues long. Germline V CDR1 and CDR2: LGHNA, YNFKEQ. CDR3 protein: CAGSPKGQGSEALSHNSPLHF. The CDR3 coding sequence is TGTGCCGGCAGCCCAAAAGGACAGGGGTCTGAAGCCCTTTCGCATAATTCACCCCTCCACTTT.

CDR3 protein: CSVLRGINYGYTF. The CDR3 DNA reads TGCAGCGTTTTGAGGGGGATTAACTATGGCTACACCTTC. The chain joins TRBV29-1 to TRBJ1-2, with a weak D call TRBD1 (6 bases). V dropped 5 bases and J dropped 1 base, with 11 bases sitting between them. Germline V gives CDR1 SQVTM, CDR2 ANQGSEA. The length of the CDR3 is 13 residues.